This T cell receptor (beta chain) was captured in a study of shared clonotypes between healthy human individuals. DNA at around 190 ng, around 30,000 T cell genomes, went into sorted-subset replicate PCRs. The protocol was immunoSEQ multiplex PCR, while the TCRdb copy is restricted to in-frame clones and leaves out a portion. Found here are 2,500,000 or so clones, under 95% of them singletons; the top ten hold 0.37%. Germline V gives CDR1 SGDLS, CDR2 YYNGEE. The V gene lost 4 bases and the J gene lost 5 bases, with 13 bases spanning the gap. This CDR3 has 15 residues. Source material: naive CD4+ T cells from PBMCs. Subset reported: CD45RA+ positively selected. This chain links TRBV9 with TRBJ1-6; D is ambiguous. This receptor was obtained from a man younger than 35 in good health. Some clones in this sample may be carry-over from other donors' samples. CDR3 DNA sequence: TGTGCCAGCAGCCCTCGGACGGACGATAATTCACCCCTCCACTTT. It is translated as CASSPRTDDNSPLHF.